This is a list of T cell receptor beta chains from one sample in a study of monozygotic twins with inflammatory bowel disease. TCRdb re-called the 5' RACE reads, yielding one record per CDR3 amino acid sequence without DNA. The table gives about 380,000 distinct CDR3 sequences; the top ten clones make up 2% to 3% of it. The sample was blood. The receptors here all came from a human donor with ulcerative colitis or Crohn's disease, or a healthy co-twin of an affected twin (not recorded which). The CDR3 runs from the conserved cysteine through the conserved F or W.

v_call: TRBV5-1
j_call: TRBJ2-5
cdr3_aa: CASSNGPQETQYF

v_call: TRBV7-8
j_call: TRBJ1-4
cdr3_aa: CASSLRTGGGEKLFF

v_call: TRBV12-3/TRBV12-4
j_call: TRBJ2-2
cdr3_aa: CASSQRGGKGELFF

v_call: TRBV5-1
j_call: TRBJ2-3
cdr3_aa: CASSLGAGGPRYTQYF

v_call: TRBV20-1
j_call: TRBJ1-6
cdr3_aa: CSARAGLSVVPLHF

v_call: TRBV5-5
j_call: TRBJ1-4
cdr3_aa: CASSLGEIGEKLFF

v_call: TRBV7-2
j_call: TRBJ2-1
cdr3_aa: CASSLAGGNNEQFF

v_call: TRBV12-3/TRBV12-4
j_call: TRBJ1-6
cdr3_aa: CASSLAGGYNSPLHF

v_call: TRBV12-3/TRBV12-4
j_call: TRBJ2-5
cdr3_aa: CASSPNRGTLSQETQYF

v_call: TRBV28
j_call: TRBJ2-7
cdr3_aa: CASRVETGVAYEQYF

v_call: TRBV18
j_call: TRBJ2-7
cdr3_aa: CASSPGTGPNYEQYF

v_call: TRBV6-2/TRBV6-3
j_call: TRBJ2-7
cdr3_aa: CAGRGGDTYEQYF

v_call: TRBV5-1
j_call: TRBJ2-1
cdr3_aa: CATKGQGTNEQFF

v_call: TRBV7-2
j_call: TRBJ1-5
cdr3_aa: CASRQGTGGQPQHF

v_call: TRBV20-1
j_call: TRBJ2-7
cdr3_aa: CSASPSGGNYEQYF

v_call: TRBV7-3
j_call: TRBJ1-1
cdr3_aa: CASSPNRVEKTEAFF

v_call: TRBV20-1
j_call: TRBJ1-5
cdr3_aa: CSASSVGSGPNQPQHF

v_call: TRBV27
j_call: TRBJ2-7
cdr3_aa: CASSLGARVGEQYF

v_call: TRBV29-1
j_call: TRBJ2-1
cdr3_aa: CSVLVPSYNEQFF

v_call: TRBV7-2
j_call: TRBJ1-6
cdr3_aa: CASSLDYDRMISPLHF

v_call: TRBV3-1
j_call: TRBJ1-3
cdr3_aa: CASSLLRNPGNTIYF

v_call: TRBV7-3
j_call: TRBJ2-4
cdr3_aa: CASSPGHKNIQYF

v_call: TRBV4-3
j_call: TRBJ2-7
cdr3_aa: CARSTGTPRSYEQYF

v_call: TRBV3-1
j_call: TRBJ1-2
cdr3_aa: CASSLRGANYGYTF

v_call: TRBV11-2
j_call: TRBJ2-3
cdr3_aa: CASTPRRGWGTDTQYF

v_call: TRBV2
j_call: TRBJ2-1
cdr3_aa: CASHDSGGRGEQFF

v_call: TRBV20-1
j_call: TRBJ1-6
cdr3_aa: CSASQPGGLFLRF

v_call: TRBV7-2
j_call: TRBJ2-5
cdr3_aa: CASKLEVGEETQYF

v_call: TRBV15
j_call: TRBJ2-1
cdr3_aa: CATSRDLGSLSPNEQFF

v_call: TRBV5-1
j_call: TRBJ2-3
cdr3_aa: CASSFRVWGQAGPGTQYF